These 32 T cell receptor beta chains share one sample of origin, sequenced in a study of blood T cell repertoires in COVID-19. The method was immunoSEQ multiplex PCR; TCRdb's version includes in-frame clones alone and lacks a portion of them. The sample records a few hundred thousand clones, roughly 90% being singletons. Sequenced sample: peripheral blood. These receptor sequences come from a man between 60 and 75 years old with acute or convalescent COVID-19.

The chain uses TRBV6-6 and TRBJ1-2; D not certain. With 7 bases removed from V and 1 base from J, the gap between germline ends came to 7 bases. The germline V gene encodes CDR1 MNHNY and CDR2 SVGAGI (reference sequence). The CDR3 totals 12 residues. The CDR3, as DNA: TGTGCCAGCAAGCGGGATAACTATGGCTACACCTTC. It specifies CASKRDNYGYTF.

The chain carries TRBV18 and TRBJ2-3; D might be TRBD2 (8 bases). The CDR3 contains 16 residues. Looked up from germline, CDR1 is KGHSH and CDR2 is LQKENI. The V end lost 0 bases, the J end lost 3 bases, and 13 bases lay between the germline ends. The CDR3 protein is CASSPPGQRETDTQYF. The CDR3 DNA follows: TGTGCCAGCTCACCACCGGGACAGCGGGAGACAGATACGCAGTATTTT.

This clone was recorded only once. This rearrangement joins TRBV5-1 to TRBJ2-1; 10 bases are a match to TRBD2. V lost 4 bases, J lost 2 bases, and 3 bases stayed unmatched. The CDR3 totals 15 residues. From germline, CDR1 is SGHRS and CDR2 YFSETQ. CDR3 coding DNA: TGCGCCAGCAGCCCTAGCGGGAGTCCCTACAATGAGCAGTTCTTC. This gives the protein CASSPSGSPYNEQFF.

The chain links TRBV7-3 to TRBJ2-2; the D is unclear. Germline V CDR1 and CDR2: SGHTA, FQGTGA. The CDR3 has 15 amino acids. Trimming left V 1 base short and J 0 bases short, with 6 bases between. The CDR3 DNA reads as TGTGCCAGCAGCTTAATGAGCACGAACACCGGGGAGCTGTTTTTT. Translated, it gives CASSLMSTNTGELFF.

The chain's CDR3 is CASSGGAGYNEQFF. The CDR3, as DNA: TGTGCCAGCAGTGGGGGAGCTGGCTACAATGAGCAGTTCTTC. This chain links TRBV25-1 with TRBJ2-1, with a tentative D call TRBD2 (5 bases). This CDR3 spans 14 amino acids. Germline CDR1 reads MGHDK; CDR2 reads SYGVNS. Trimming removed 4 bases from V and 3 bases from J, with 10 bases in between.

This clone appeared a few times. The V and J genes are TRBV10-3 and TRBJ2-7; 8 nucleotides line up with TRBD2. This CDR3 is 14 amino acids long. V lost 8 bases to trimming and J lost 3 bases; unmatched junction nucleotides: 9. Per the germline V gene, CDR1 is ENHRY and CDR2 is SYGVKD. CDR3 coding DNA: TGTGCCATCTCGGTTTCCGGGGGGGACTACGAGCAGTACTTC. Translation: CAISVSGGDYEQYF.

This rearrangement joins TRBV28 to TRBJ2-1; D perhaps matches TRBD1 (6 bases). Germline V CDR1 and CDR2: MDHEN, SYDVKM. V was trimmed by 6 bases and J by 0 bases, leaving 15 bases between them. This CDR3 spans 16 amino acids. The CDR3 loop reads CASSPRQASSYNEQFF. As DNA, the CDR3 is TGTGCCAGCAGCCCAAGACAGGCGAGCTCCTACAATGAGCAGTTCTTC.

The chain has TRBV7-2 and TRBJ2-7; 7 nucleotides line up with TRBD1. Germline V gene sequence: CDR1 SGHTA, CDR2 FQGNSA. Trimming cost V 2 bases and J 2 bases; bases outside gene matches: 9. This CDR3 comprises 16 residues. This CDR3 is CASSLLPDRVAYEQYF. In DNA form, the CDR3 reads TGTGCCAGCAGCTTACTCCCCGACAGGGTGGCCTACGAGCAGTACTTC.

V usage is TRBV3-1 (or the pseudogene TRBV3-2) and J usage is TRBJ2-3, with 9 bases matching TRBD2. The germline gives CDR1 LGHDT, CDR2 YNNKEL (reference sequence). With 0 bases clipped from V and 2 bases from J, the junction kept 6 bases outside the gene matches. This CDR3 contains 17 residues. This CDR3 is CASSQDRGTSHTDTQYF. Written as DNA, the CDR3 is TGTGCCAGCAGCCAAGATAGGGGGACTAGCCACACAGATACGCAGTATTTT.

This clone was recorded a few times. V gene TRBV11-3 combines with J gene TRBJ1-1; 7 positions match TRBD1. CDR1 SGHNT and CDR2 YENEEA come from the germline V gene. V trimming: 5 bases; J trimming: 1 base; junction bases outside the gene matches: 7. The CDR3 is 15 amino acids. The DNA of the CDR3 is TGTGCCAGCAGCAAGCACAGGGGACCGAACACTGAAGCTTTCTTT. It codes for CASSKHRGPNTEAFF.

The rearrangement joins TRBV21-1 to TRBJ2-7; the table's D call of TRBD2 was not tested on the DNA. TRBV21-1 has pseudogene status. CDR3 length: 13 residues. As DNA, the CDR3 is TGTGCCAGCAGCAAGGAAGGACTTGGGGAGCAGTACTTC. Its translation is CASSKEGLGEQYF.

The V call is TRBV11-3, the J call TRBJ1-1, with D uncertain. In germline, CDR1 is SGHNT, CDR2 YENEEA. With 5 bases removed from V and 8 bases from J, the gap between germline ends came to 15 bases. CDR3 length: 13 residues. The CDR3 DNA reads TGTGCCAGCAGCCGCGACGGGCCGGGAGAAGCTTTCTTT. Its protein product is CASSRDGPGEAFF.

In its sample, this clone was seen a few times. The gene calls are TRBV27 and TRBJ1-1; D not certain. CDR3 length equals 13 residues. V dropped 5 bases and J dropped 1 base, with 8 bases sitting between them. The germline V gene has CDR1 MNHEY and CDR2 SMNVEV (reference sequence). As DNA, the CDR3 is TGTGCCAGCAGTCGGGTGAGGAACACTGAAGCTTTCTTT. It specifies CASSRVRNTEAFF.

The chain uses TRBV5-4 and TRBJ2-6; 8 positions agree with TRBD1. The V segment lost 2 bases and the J segment 1 base; nucleotides outside the gene matches: 5. There are 17 residues in the CDR3. Per the germline V gene, CDR1 is SGHNT and CDR2 is YYREEE (reference sequence). CDR3 residues: CASSFAGGRSGANVLTF. As DNA, the CDR3 is TGTGCCAGCAGCTTCGCAGGGGGCAGATCTGGGGCCAACGTCCTGACTTTC.

The rearrangement joins TRBV6-5 to TRBJ1-1, with D maybe TRBD1 (5 bases). The CDR3 consists of 12 residues. The germline CDR1 and CDR2 sequences are MNHEY and SVGAGI. V lost 5 bases, J lost 3 bases, and 7 bases lay in between. This chain's CDR3 is CASSRGDTEAFF. The DNA of the CDR3 is TGTGCCAGCAGTCGGGGGGACACTGAAGCTTTCTTT.

The chain couples TRBV4-1 to TRBJ1-2; D is unclear. Trimming cost V 4 bases and J 2 bases, with 17 bases left between them. The germline CDR1 and CDR2 sequences are MGHRA and YSYEKL. The CDR3 has 16 amino acids. DNA for the CDR3: TGCGCCAGCAGCCTTGGTCCAACACCTAGGAACTATGGCTACACCTTC. It is translated as CASSLGPTPRNYGYTF.

DNA for the CDR3: TGTGCCTGGACCCCTTCCGAGGACTATGGCTACACCTTC. This translates into CAWTPSEDYGYTF. The genes are TRBV30 and TRBJ1-2; no definite D call. Germline CDR1 is GTSNPN and CDR2 is SVGIG (reference sequence). V dropped 4 bases and J dropped 3 bases, with 12 bases sitting between them. This CDR3 comprises 13 residues.

The J gene is TRBJ1-6, the V gene TRBV7-9; TRBD1 matches 7 bases. This CDR3 contains 15 residues. The V gene end was trimmed by 1 base and the J gene end by 7 bases; junction bases not matched to a gene: 4. The germline V gene has CDR1 SEHNR and CDR2 FQNEAQ (reference sequence). In DNA, the CDR3 is TGTGCCAGCAGCTTAGGTCCAGGGGGGAATTCACCCCTCCACTTT. Its translation: CASSLGPGGNSPLHF. Full variable domain (missing parts from reference TRBV7-9 and TRBJ1-6): DTGVSQNPRHKITKRGQNVTFRCDPISEHNRLYWYRQTLGQGPEFLTYFQNEAQLEKSRLLSDRFSAERPKGSFSTLEIQRTEQGDSAMYLCASSLGPGGNSPLHFGNGTRLTVT.

This chain uses TRBV28 with TRBJ2-5, with D possibly being TRBD2 (6 bases). Germline values: CDR1 MDHEN, CDR2 SYDVKM. V lost 4 bases, J lost 0 bases, and 12 bases lay in between. The CDR3 is made up of 15 amino acids. The CDR3 DNA reads as TGTGCCAGCAGTTCCCCGGCGGGGAACCAAGAGACCCAGTACTTC. Translating it yields CASSSPAGNQETQYF.

The rearrangement joins TRBV11-2 to TRBJ1-5, with D perhaps matching TRBD1 (5 bases). CDR1 SGHAT and CDR2 FQNNGV come from the germline V gene. The V and J ends lost 4 bases and 1 base respectively, with 11 bases between them. The CDR3 sequence is 15 residues long. CDR3 in DNA: TGTGCCAGCAGCTCCCTAAAGGGGAGCAATCAGCCCCAGCATTTT. Its translation: CASSSLKGSNQPQHF. Looking up the rest from reference TRBV11-2 and TRBJ1-5 gives the full variable domain: EAGVAQSPRYKIIEKRQSVAFWCNPISGHATLYWYQQILGQGPKLLIQFQNNGVVDDSQLPKDRFSAERLKGVDSTLKIQPAKLEDSAVYLCASSSLKGSNQPQHFGDGTRLSIL.

This clone was observed a single time. The chain uses TRBV4-1 and TRBJ2-1, with TRBD2 matching over 8 bases. This CDR3 contains 17 residues. Per germline, CDR1 MGHRA and CDR2 YSYEKL. Trimming took 6 bases from V and 8 from J; bases not matched to a gene: 18. This CDR3 is CASRLNRMGLGFYEQFF. For the CDR3, the DNA is TGCGCCAGCAGGCTCAATAGGATGGGACTAGGGTTTTATGAGCAGTTCTTC.

J is TRBJ1-1 and V is TRBV19; D possibly corresponds to TRBD1 (5 bases). The CDR3 runs to 15 residues. The V gene's germline CDR1 is LNHDA and CDR2 SQIVND (reference sequence). The V gene lost 7 bases and the J gene lost 0 bases, with 15 bases spanning the gap. The CDR3 DNA sequence: TGTGCCAGTAAATTCGGGGGTCAGCTGAACACTGAAGCTTTCTTT. Encoded protein: CASKFGGQLNTEAFF.

This clone was recorded only once. This rearrangement joins TRBV10-3 to TRBJ2-3; tentative D call: TRBD1 (6 bases). Trimming took 3 bases from V and 5 from J, leaving 12 bases between them. Germline values: CDR1 ENHRY, CDR2 SYGVKD. The CDR3 covers 14 residues. The CDR3 loop is CAISEQGAQDTQYF. DNA of the CDR3: TGTGCCATCAGTGAACAGGGTGCGCAAGATACGCAGTATTTT.

This clone appeared a single time. The chain is built from TRBV28 and TRBJ2-4; 12 bases fit TRBD1. The CDR3 covers 15 residues. The germline CDR1 and CDR2 sequences are MDHEN and SYDVKM. V gave up 6 bases and J gave up 9 bases; unmatched junction bases: 9. The CDR3 here is CASRPPGTGGGIQYF. The CDR3 DNA sequence: TGTGCCAGCAGGCCACCCGGGACAGGGGGCGGCATTCAGTACTTC.

V and J are TRBV21-1 and TRBJ2-1; TRBD2 is taken as the D call from the table, unchecked against the DNA. TRBV21-1 constitutes a pseudogene. This CDR3 region has 15 residues. CDR3 DNA: TGTGCCAGCAGCAGGGGAGAAGGGCTAGACAATGAGCAGTTCTTC. Translation: CASSRGEGLDNEQFF.

J is TRBJ2-5 and V is TRBV28; a possible D gene is TRBD2 (7 bases). Germline CDR1 is MDHEN and CDR2 is SYDVKM. V lost 2 bases to trimming and J lost 5 bases, with 12 bases between them. CDR3 size: 14 residues. CDR3 DNA: TGTGCCAGCAGTTTAAGGGGGGGAGTCGAGACCCAGTACTTC. This codes for CASSLRGGVETQYF.

The chain carries TRBV3-1 (or the pseudogene TRBV3-2) and TRBJ1-2, with TRBD1 matching over 8 bases. V was pared by 4 bases and J by 4 bases, with 8 bases of the junction left unmatched. The CDR3 has 15 residues. In germline, CDR1 is LGHDT, CDR2 YNNKEL (reference sequence). The CDR3 sequence is CASSPGQGWVYGYTF. The CDR3 region has the DNA TGTGCCAGCAGCCCTGGACAGGGCTGGGTCTATGGCTACACCTTC.

This chain connects TRBV11-2 to TRBJ2-5, with a possible D match to TRBD2 (6 bases). The CDR3 is 16 residues long. Germline V gene sequence: CDR1 SGHAT, CDR2 FQNNGV. V lost 5 bases to trimming and J lost 0 bases, with 16 bases between them. DNA of the CDR3: TGTGCCAGCAGCATAGGGAGGACCAAGTACCAAGAGACCCAGTACTTC. This encodes CASSIGRTKYQETQYF.

The count of this clone is one. The J gene is TRBJ1-1, the V gene TRBV27; D is uncertain. Trimming took off 2 bases at V and 0 bases at J, with 7 bases between the two ends. Germline lookup yields CDR1 MNHEY and CDR2 SMNVEV (reference sequence). This CDR3 has 14 amino acids. The chain's CDR3 is CASSLIAMNTEAFF. DNA for the CDR3: TGTGCCAGCAGTTTAATAGCCATGAACACTGAAGCTTTCTTT.

This clone turned up a few times. The CDR3 nucleotides read TGTGCCAGCAGCAGCAAAGACCCCCCCCTGGGCGACGAGCAGTACTTC. It encodes CASSSKDPPLGDEQYF. V is TRBV11-3 and J is TRBJ2-7; D not certain. Germline-derived CDR1 and CDR2 are SGHNT and YENEEA. The CDR3 has 16 amino acids. The V end lost 5 bases, the J end lost 5 bases, and 22 bases lay between the germline ends.

This rearrangement joins TRBV4-2 to TRBJ1-4, with D uncertain. Per the germline V gene, CDR1 is LGHNA and CDR2 is YNFKEQ. The CDR3 spans 15 residues. V shed 3 bases and J shed 0 bases, with 8 bases lying between them. In DNA, the CDR3 is TGTGCCAGCAGCCATCACAGAGCAACTAATGAAAAACTGTTTTTT. Its translation is CASSHHRATNEKLFF.

V usage is TRBV5-6 and J usage is TRBJ2-5; TRBD2 might be the D (5 bases). With 1 base removed from V and 1 base from J, the gap between germline ends came to 11 bases. Germline V CDR1 and CDR2: SGHDT, YYEEEE. This CDR3 is 15 amino acids long. The CDR3 sequence is CASSLLRLPQETQYF. In DNA, the CDR3 is TGTGCCAGCAGCTTGTTAAGACTACCCCAAGAGACCCAGTACTTC.